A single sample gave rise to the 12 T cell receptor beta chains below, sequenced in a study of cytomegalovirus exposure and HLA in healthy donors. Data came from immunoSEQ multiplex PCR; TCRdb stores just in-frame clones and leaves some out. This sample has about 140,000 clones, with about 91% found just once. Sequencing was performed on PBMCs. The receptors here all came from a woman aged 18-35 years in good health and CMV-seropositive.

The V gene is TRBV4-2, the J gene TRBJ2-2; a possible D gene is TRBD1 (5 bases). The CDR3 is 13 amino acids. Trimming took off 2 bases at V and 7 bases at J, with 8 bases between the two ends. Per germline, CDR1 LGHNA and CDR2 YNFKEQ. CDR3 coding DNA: TGTGCCAGCAGCCAACCCAGGGACGGGGAGCTGTTTTTT. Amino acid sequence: CASSQPRDGELFF.

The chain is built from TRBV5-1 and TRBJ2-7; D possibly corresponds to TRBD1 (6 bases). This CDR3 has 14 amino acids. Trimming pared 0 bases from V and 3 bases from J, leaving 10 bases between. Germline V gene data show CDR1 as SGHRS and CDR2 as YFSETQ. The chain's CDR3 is CASSLVTGNYEQYF. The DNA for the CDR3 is TGCGCCAGCAGCTTGGTGACAGGAAACTACGAGCAGTACTTC. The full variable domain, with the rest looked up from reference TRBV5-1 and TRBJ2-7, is KAGVTQTPRYLIKTRGQQVTLSCSPISGHRSVSWYQQTPGQGLQFLFEYFSETQRNKGNFPGRFSGRQFSNSRSEMNVSTLELGDSALYLCASSLVTGNYEQYFGPGTRLTVT.

The CDR3 DNA reads TGTGCCAGCAGTCGACAGGGTCGGACTGAAGCTTTCTTT. The encoded protein is CASSRQGRTEAFF. This rearrangement joins TRBV6-6 to TRBJ1-1, with 7 positions matching TRBD1. V lost 5 bases and J lost 5; bases outside the gene matches: 5. This CDR3 is 13 amino acids long. Germline lookup yields CDR1 MNHNY and CDR2 SVGAGI (reference sequence).

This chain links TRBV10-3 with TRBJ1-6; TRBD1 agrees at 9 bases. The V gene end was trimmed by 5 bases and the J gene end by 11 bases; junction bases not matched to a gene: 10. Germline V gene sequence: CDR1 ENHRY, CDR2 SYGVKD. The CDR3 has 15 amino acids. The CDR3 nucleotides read TGTGCCATCAGTATACAGGGGGCCCCAGTGGCACCCCTCCACTTT. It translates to CAISIQGAPVAPLHF.

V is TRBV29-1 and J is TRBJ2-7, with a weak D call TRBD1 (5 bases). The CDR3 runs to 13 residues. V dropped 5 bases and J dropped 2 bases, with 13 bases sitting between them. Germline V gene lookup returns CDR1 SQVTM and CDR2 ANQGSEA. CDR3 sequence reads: CSVSPAGPYEQYF. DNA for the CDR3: TGCAGCGTTTCTCCCGCAGGGCCCTACGAGCAGTACTTC.

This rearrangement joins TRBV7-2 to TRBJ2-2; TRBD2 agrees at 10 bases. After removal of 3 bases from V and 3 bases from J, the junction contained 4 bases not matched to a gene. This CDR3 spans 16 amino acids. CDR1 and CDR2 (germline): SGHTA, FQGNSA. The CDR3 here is CASSFLAGVDTGELFF. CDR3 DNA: TGTGCCAGCAGCTTTCTAGCGGGAGTTGACACCGGGGAGCTGTTTTTT.

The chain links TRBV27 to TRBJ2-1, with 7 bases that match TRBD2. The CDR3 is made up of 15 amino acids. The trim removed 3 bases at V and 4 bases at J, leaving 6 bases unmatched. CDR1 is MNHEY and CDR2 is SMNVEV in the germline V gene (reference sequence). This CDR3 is CASSFLGGGYNEQFF. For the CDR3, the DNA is TGTGCCAGCAGTTTTCTGGGGGGGGGTTACAATGAGCAGTTCTTC.

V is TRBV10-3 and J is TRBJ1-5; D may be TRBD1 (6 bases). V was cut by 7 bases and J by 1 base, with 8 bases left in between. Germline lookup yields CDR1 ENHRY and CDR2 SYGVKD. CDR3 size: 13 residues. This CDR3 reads CAINGGSNQPQHF. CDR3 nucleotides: TGTGCCATCAATGGGGGCAGCAATCAGCCCCAGCATTTT.

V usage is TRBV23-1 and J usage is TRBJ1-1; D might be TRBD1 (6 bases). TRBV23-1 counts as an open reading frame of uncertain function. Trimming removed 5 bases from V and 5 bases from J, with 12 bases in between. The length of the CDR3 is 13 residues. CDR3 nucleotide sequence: TGCGCCAGCAGTTCAAACCAGGGGACTGAAGCTTTCTTT. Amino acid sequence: CASSSNQGTEAFF.

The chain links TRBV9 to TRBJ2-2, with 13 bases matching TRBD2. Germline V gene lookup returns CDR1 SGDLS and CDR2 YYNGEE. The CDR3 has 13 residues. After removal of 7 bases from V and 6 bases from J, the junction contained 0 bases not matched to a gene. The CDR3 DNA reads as TGTGCCAGCGGACTAGCGGGAGCCGGGGAGCTGTTTTTT. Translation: CASGLAGAGELFF.

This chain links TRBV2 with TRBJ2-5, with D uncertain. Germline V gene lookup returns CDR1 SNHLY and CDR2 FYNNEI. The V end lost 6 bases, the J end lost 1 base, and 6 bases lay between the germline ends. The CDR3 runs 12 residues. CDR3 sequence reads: CASSGSQETQYF. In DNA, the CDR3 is TGTGCCAGCAGCGGGTCCCAAGAGACCCAGTACTTC.

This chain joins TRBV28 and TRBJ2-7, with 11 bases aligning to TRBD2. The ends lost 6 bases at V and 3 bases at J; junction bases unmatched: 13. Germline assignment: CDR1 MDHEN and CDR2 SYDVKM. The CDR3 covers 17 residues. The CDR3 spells CASRGAFGTSGRYEQYF. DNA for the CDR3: TGTGCCAGCAGGGGGGCATTTGGGACTAGCGGACGCTACGAGCAGTACTTC.